One sample yielded the 10 T cell receptor beta chains listed below, sequenced in a study of blood T cell repertoires in COVID-19. Using immunoSEQ multiplex PCR, the repertoire was profiled, and TCRdb retains in-frame clones only, with some absent. The sample holds about 200,000 clones, approximately 91% seen once. The sequenced sample consisted of peripheral blood. The receptors were gathered from a man aged 18 to 35 with active or convalescent COVID-19.

This chain links TRBV27 with TRBJ2-3, with 11 bases aligning to TRBD1. This CDR3 contains 15 residues. The V gene end was trimmed by 5 bases and the J gene end by 3 bases; junction bases not matched to a gene: 4. CDR1 and CDR2 from the germline V gene are MNHEY and SMNVEV (reference sequence). CDR3 DNA sequence: TGTGCCAGCAGTCCCCGGGACAGGGGGACAGATACGCAGTATTTT. It codes for CASSPRDRGTDTQYF.

This clone has more than one count but fewer than ten. The rearrangement uses TRBV6-5 and TRBJ1-5, with 7 bases fitting TRBD1. Trimming took 7 bases from V and 5 from J; bases not matched to a gene: 5. CDR3 length equals 13 residues. CDR1 is MNHEY and CDR2 is SVGAGI in the germline V gene. This CDR3 is CASIRDRDQPQHF. CDR3 nucleotide sequence: TGTGCCAGCATAAGGGACAGAGATCAGCCCCAGCATTTT.

The CDR3 sequence is CASSPGRDGNSPLHF. As DNA, the CDR3 is TGTGCCAGCTCACCCGGCAGGGATGGTAATTCACCCCTCCACTTT. V usage is TRBV18 and J usage is TRBJ1-6, with D perhaps matching TRBD1 (5 bases). V gave up 3 bases and J gave up 6 bases, with 12 bases separating them. CDR3 length: 15 amino acids. The germline V gene encodes CDR1 KGHSH and CDR2 LQKENI. The full variable domain, with the rest looked up from reference TRBV18 and TRBJ1-6, is NAGVMQNPRHLVRRRGQEARLRCSPMKGHSHVYWYRQLPEEGLKFMVYLQKENIIDESGMPKERFSAEFPKEGPSILRIQQVVRGDSAAYFCASSPGRDGNSPLHFGNGTRLTVT.

The genes are TRBV6-5 and TRBJ2-2, with TRBD1 matching over 8 bases. This CDR3 region has 15 residues. Germline loops: CDR1 MNHEY, CDR2 SVGAGI. Losses at the gene ends were 5 bases for V and 6 bases for J; bases not matched to a gene: 8. CDR3 nucleotide sequence: TGTGCCAGCAGTAGTCGACAGGGGATACCCGGGGAGCTGTTTTTT. Amino acids: CASSSRQGIPGELFF.

The chain joins TRBV11-2 to TRBJ2-7; tentatively, D is TRBD1 (7 bases). The germline V and J ends were trimmed by 0 bases and 4 bases, with 13 bases remaining between them. Germline V gene sequence: CDR1 SGHAT, CDR2 FQNNGV. The CDR3 consists of 15 residues. The CDR3 here is CASSLDRAGGYEQYF. In DNA, the CDR3 is TGTGCCAGCAGCTTAGATAGGGCAGGGGGGTACGAGCAGTACTTC.

The chain links TRBV27 to TRBJ2-5; the D gene is possibly TRBD1 (5 bases). Germline V lookup: CDR1 MNHEY, CDR2 SMNVEV (reference sequence). The ends were cut back, 2 bases at V and 5 bases at J, with 12 bases in the middle. The length of the CDR3 is 14 residues. CDR3 amino acids: CASSLGAGRETQYF. DNA for the CDR3: TGTGCCAGCAGTTTAGGGGCAGGAAGGGAGACCCAGTACTTC.

This rearrangement joins TRBV3-1 (or the pseudogene TRBV3-2) to TRBJ2-6; 9 nucleotides line up with TRBD2. Trimming took 0 bases from V and 1 from J; bases not matched to a gene: 10. The CDR3 is 20 amino acids. CDR1 is LGHDT and CDR2 is YNNKEL in the germline V gene (reference sequence). The CDR3 region is CASSQDRLAGDMSGANVLTF. The CDR3 bases are TGTGCCAGCAGCCAAGATCGGTTAGCGGGAGATATGTCTGGGGCCAACGTCCTGACTTTC.

This clone occurred once. This rearrangement joins TRBV14 to TRBJ2-1, with unresolved D. V was shortened by 2 bases and J by 5 bases, with 13 bases between the two germline ends. Germline lookup yields CDR1 SGHDN and CDR2 FVKESK. The CDR3 has 15 residues. The CDR3 bases are TGTGCCAGCAGCCAAAATGGCAGGTTAAACAATGAGCAGTTCTTC. Its protein product is CASSQNGRLNNEQFF.

V is TRBV6-1 and J is TRBJ1-4; tentative D call: TRBD1 (5 bases). Germline loops: CDR1 MNHNS, CDR2 SASEGT. CDR3 length: 14 amino acids. V shed 0 bases and J shed 8 bases, with 10 bases lying between them. The CDR3 DNA is TGTGCCAGCAGTGAAGCGCAGGGCGGAGAAAAACTGTTTTTT. Residues: CASSEAQGGEKLFF.

The chain combines TRBV19 with TRBJ1-1, with no clear D. The CDR3 has 13 amino acids. Trimming stripped 7 bases from V and 5 bases from J, with 14 bases between. Germline-derived CDR1 and CDR2 are LNHDA and SQIVND (reference sequence). CDR3 in DNA: TGTGCCAGTATAGGGCGGGAAAGGACTGAAGCTTTCTTT. This translates into CASIGRERTEAFF.